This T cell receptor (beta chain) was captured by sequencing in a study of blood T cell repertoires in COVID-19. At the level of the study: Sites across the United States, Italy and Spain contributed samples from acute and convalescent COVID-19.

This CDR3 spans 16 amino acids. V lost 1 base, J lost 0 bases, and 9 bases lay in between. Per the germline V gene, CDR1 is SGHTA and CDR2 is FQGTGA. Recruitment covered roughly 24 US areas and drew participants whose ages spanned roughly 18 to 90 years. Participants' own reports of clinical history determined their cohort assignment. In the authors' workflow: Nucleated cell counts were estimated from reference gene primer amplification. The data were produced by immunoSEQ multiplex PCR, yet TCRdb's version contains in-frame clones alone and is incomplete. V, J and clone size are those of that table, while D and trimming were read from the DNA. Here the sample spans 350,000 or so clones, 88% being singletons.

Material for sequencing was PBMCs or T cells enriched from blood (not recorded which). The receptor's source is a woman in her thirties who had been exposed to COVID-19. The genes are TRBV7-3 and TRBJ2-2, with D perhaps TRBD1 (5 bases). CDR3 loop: CASSLNGASNTGELFF. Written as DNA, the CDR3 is TGTGCCAGCAGCTTAAATGGGGCGTCGAACACCGGGGAGCTGTTTTTT.